The 18 T cell receptor beta chains below come from one sample, sequenced in a study of T cell changes during pregnancy in multiple sclerosis. Assay: immunoSEQ multiplex PCR; the TCRdb copy retains only in-frame clones and omits some. The sample lists roughly 61,000 clones; 93% were seen once. The sequencing here drew on peripheral blood, taken after pregnancy. Receptor source: a female donor with multiple sclerosis, enrolled in a pregnancy study.

The rearrangement links TRBV19 to TRBJ2-1, with TRBD2 identical over 8 bases. Germline loops: CDR1 LNHDA, CDR2 SQIVND (reference sequence). The CDR3 sequence is 19 residues long. Germline trimming cut 5 bases from V and 1 base from J; bases unmatched to any gene: 16. The CDR3, as DNA: TGTGCCAGTAGTCCGGGACTAGTGAACTTCCCACAGTCCTACAATGAGCAGTTCTTC. Translation: CASSPGLVNFPQSYNEQFF.

The J gene is TRBJ1-1, the V gene TRBV29-1, with D possibly matching TRBD1 (5 bases). The V end lost 7 bases, the J end lost 1 base, and 16 bases lay between the germline ends. CDR3 length: 14 amino acids. The V gene's germline CDR1 is SQVTM and CDR2 ANQGSEA. The CDR3 region is CSATIDRPNTEAFF. The CDR3 nucleotides read TGCAGCGCGACGATAGACAGACCGAACACTGAAGCTTTCTTT.

Here the CDR3 reads CASSAISATSYNEQFF. In DNA form, the CDR3 reads TGTGCCAGCAGTGCGATTAGCGCGACCTCCTACAATGAGCAGTTCTTC. The chain employs TRBV2 and TRBJ2-1; D might be TRBD2 (5 bases). The germline gives CDR1 SNHLY, CDR2 FYNNEI. CDR3 length equals 16 residues. The germline V and J ends were trimmed by 4 bases and 0 bases, with 13 bases remaining between them.

J is TRBJ2-5 and V is TRBV27; 10 bases match TRBD2. In germline, CDR1 is MNHEY, CDR2 SMNVEV (reference sequence). This CDR3 has 14 amino acids. Trimming at V came to 4 bases and at J to 4 bases, leaving 3 bases not matched to a gene. This CDR3 reads CASSYRTSGETQYF. The CDR3 nucleotides read TGTGCCAGCAGTTATCGGACTAGCGGAGAGACCCAGTACTTC.

The chain carries TRBV13 and TRBJ2-7; D is perhaps TRBD2 (5 bases). Deletions cut 1 base from V and 0 bases from J, with 10 bases between. The CDR3 consists of 15 residues. CDR1 and CDR2 (germline): PRHDT, FYEKMQ (reference sequence). CDR3: CASSLAGWDSYEQYF. DNA of the CDR3: TGTGCCAGCAGCTTAGCGGGATGGGACTCCTACGAGCAGTACTTC. The whole variable domain, remainder taken from reference TRBV13 and TRBJ2-7, is AAGVIQSPRHLIKEKRETATLKCYPIPRHDTVYWYQQGPGQDPQFLISFYEKMQSDKGSIPDRFSAQQFSDYHSELNMSSLELGDSALYFCASSLAGWDSYEQYFGPGTRLTVT.

This clone was observed a single time. The chain couples TRBV30 to TRBJ2-2; D is undetermined. The CDR3 covers 11 residues. The V and J ends lost 4 bases and 5 bases respectively, with 5 bases between them. Germline V CDR1 and CDR2: GTSNPN, SVGIG (reference sequence). In DNA, the CDR3 is TGTGCCTGGACCCGGACCGGGGAGCTGTTTTTT. It translates to CAWTRTGELFF.

The CDR3 coding sequence is TGTGCCAGCAGCCCCAGCGGTCGGAGCTCCTACGAGCAGTACTTC. It yields the protein CASSPSGRSSYEQYF. The chain carries TRBV5-4 and TRBJ2-7, with a possible D match to TRBD2 (5 bases). CDR1 SGHNT and CDR2 YYREEE come from the germline V gene (reference sequence). The CDR3 is made up of 15 amino acids. V lost 4 bases and J lost 0, with 14 bases in between.

This sequence joins TRBV19 and TRBJ1-1; D not certain. The CDR3 sequence is 11 residues long. Trimming left V 3 bases short and J 8 bases short, with 7 bases between. CDR1 is LNHDA, CDR2 SQIVND, per germline (reference sequence). For the CDR3, the DNA is TGTGCCAGTAGTATTTGGGCGGAAGCTTTCTTT. Encoded protein: CASSIWAEAFF.

Of note for this clone: The germline gene is not matched at one end of the junction; a read error may be the cause. The rearrangement uses TRBV5-6 and TRBJ1-2; no clear D gene. The CDR3 spans 14 residues. Per the germline V gene, CDR1 is SGHDT and CDR2 is YYEEEE. CDR3 protein: CASSLGRGSYGYTF. CDR3 bases: TGCGCCAGCAGCTTGGGTAGAGGTTCTTATGGCTACACCTTC.

The genes are TRBV7-9 and TRBJ2-3; D is unclear. V was clipped by 4 bases and J by 4 bases, with 12 bases between them. The germline gives CDR1 SEHNR, CDR2 FQNEAQ (reference sequence). CDR3 size: 14 residues. CDR3 sequence (DNA): TGTGCCAGCAGCTACGAGGTGAGCGCAGATACGCAGTATTTT. Translating gives CASSYEVSADTQYF.

The V and J genes are TRBV7-9 and TRBJ2-1; maybe TRBD2 (7 bases). In germline, CDR1 is SEHNR, CDR2 FQNEAQ (reference sequence). This CDR3 spans 17 amino acids. Trimming stripped 2 bases from V and 4 bases from J, with 18 bases between. In nucleotides, the CDR3 is TGTGCCAGCAGCTTAAGCGGTGGGGGGGCCCTATACAATGAGCAGTTCTTC. Protein: CASSLSGGGALYNEQFF.

The chain uses TRBV4-1 and TRBJ2-1; TRBD2 aligns across 14 bases. This CDR3 is built from 19 residues. The trim removed 0 bases at V and 7 bases at J, leaving 11 bases unmatched. The germline gives CDR1 MGHRA, CDR2 YSYEKL. CDR3 protein: CASSQDLGLAGVPRNEQFF. The CDR3 DNA reads TGCGCCAGCAGCCAAGATCTGGGACTAGCGGGGGTGCCAAGAAATGAGCAGTTCTTC.

This chain joins TRBV19 and TRBJ2-1; 15 bases map to TRBD2. The CDR3 has 17 amino acids. The germline V gene encodes CDR1 LNHDA and CDR2 SQIVND (reference sequence). Trimming took 4 bases from V and 0 from J; bases not matched to a gene: 1. Here the CDR3 reads CASSRTSGRASYNEQFF. The CDR3, as DNA: TGTGCCAGTAGTAGGACTAGCGGGAGGGCCTCCTACAATGAGCAGTTCTTC.

The rearrangement joins TRBV19 to TRBJ2-3; maybe TRBD1 (6 bases). V gave up 5 bases and J gave up 6 bases, with 18 bases separating them. The CDR3 has 15 amino acids. Germline loops: CDR1 LNHDA, CDR2 SQIVND (reference sequence). Here the CDR3 reads CASSYGDTGPDTQYF. For the CDR3, the DNA is TGTGCCAGTAGTTATGGGGACACAGGGCCGGATACGCAGTATTTT.

The J gene is TRBJ2-2, the V gene TRBV6-4; D is uncertain. V dropped 0 bases and J dropped 5 bases, with 4 bases sitting between them. Germline lookup yields CDR1 MRHNA and CDR2 SNTAGT. This CDR3 region has 13 residues. DNA of the CDR3: TGTGCCAGCAGTGACTCGAGGACCGGGGAGCTGTTTTTT. Amino acids: CASSDSRTGELFF.

V usage is TRBV28 and J usage is TRBJ1-1; possibly TRBD1 for D (5 bases). Germline CDR1 and CDR2: MDHEN and SYDVKM. Trimming cost V 3 bases and J 10 bases, with 9 bases left between them. This CDR3 has 11 amino acids. Here the CDR3 DNA reads TGTGCCAGCAGTTTCGGAGGGGTAGCTTTCTTT. It is translated as CASSFGGVAFF.

This chain connects TRBV5-6 to TRBJ2-3, with TRBD2 matching 9 bases. Germline CDR1 and CDR2: SGHDT and YYEEEE. CDR3 length: 16 amino acids. The ends lost 0 bases at V and 3 bases at J; junction bases unmatched: 5. The CDR3 bases are TGTGCCAGCAGCTTGGGAGCGGGAGGACCTACAGATACGCAGTATTTT. Its protein product is CASSLGAGGPTDTQYF.

The rearrangement links TRBV11-1 to TRBJ2-1, with a possible D match to TRBD2 (6 bases). The CDR3 extends over 16 amino acids. Germline loops: CDR1 SGHAT, CDR2 FQDESV (reference sequence). Trimming stripped 1 base from V and 10 bases from J, with 20 bases between. DNA for the CDR3: TGTGCCAGCAGCTTAGTAGAGACTAGGTACAATGTAGAGCAGTTCTTC. Translation gives CASSLVETRYNVEQFF.